Following are 20 T cell receptor beta chains from one sample sequenced in a study of vaccination and CD4 T cells after COVID-19. No antigen is known for these receptors. This sample's time point: late sampling 161 to 241 days after vaccination in a few convalescent patients. Treatment noted: roughly 10-day PBMC culture with coronavirus spike peptide pools or control peptides (ViraFEST assay). Sequence data for DNA of cultured CD4+ T cells were generated by the Oncomine TCR Beta short-read assay. From the PCR reads, TCRdb called clonotypes with MiXCR, one entry per CDR3 protein. The sample holds under 30,000 distinct CDR3 sequences, approximately 40% seen once. The input for sequencing was CD4+ T cells from blood, cultured in vitro, taken about 7 months after SARS-CoV-2 vaccination. These receptor sequences come from a human donor who had recovered from COVID-19.

This clonotype appeared a few times. V is TRBV27 and J is TRBJ2-3; TRBD1 or TRBD2 may be the D gene (5 bases each). Germline V gene data show CDR1 as MNHEY and CDR2 as SMNVEV (reference sequence). This CDR3 region has 14 residues. Trimming cost V 5 bases and J 2 bases, with 11 bases left between them. The CDR3: CASSAGTATDTQYF. In DNA, the CDR3 is TGTGCCAGCAGTGCCGGGACGGCCACAGATACGCAGTATTTT.

This chain links TRBV20-1 with TRBJ2-5; TRBD2 is a possible D gene (5 bases). V lost 0 bases and J lost 5, with 13 bases in between. This CDR3 contains 14 residues. Germline CDR1 and CDR2: DFQATT and SNEGSKA (reference sequence). The CDR3 spells CSARDMRADETQYF. CDR3 DNA: TGCAGTGCTAGAGATATGCGGGCGGATGAGACCCAGTACTTC.

In this sample, this clonotype turned up a few times. The chain employs TRBV7-9 and TRBJ2-7; D possibly corresponds to TRBD1 (5 bases). The CDR3 is made up of 13 amino acids. V was cut by 5 bases and J by 6 bases, with 14 bases left in between. CDR1 and CDR2 (germline): SEHNR, FQNEAQ (reference sequence). The CDR3, as DNA: TGTGCCAGCAGCCGTATTCCAGGGCCCGAGCAGTACTTC. Translation: CASSRIPGPEQYF. Combining the CDR3 with reference TRBV7-9 and TRBJ2-7 gives the whole variable domain DTGVSQNPRHKITKRGQNVTFRCDPISEHNRLYWYRQTLGQGPEFLTYFQNEAQLEKSRLLSDRFSAERPKGSFSTLEIQRTEQGDSAMYLCASSRIPGPEQYFGPGTRLTVT.

The genes are TRBV7-9 and TRBJ1-6; tentative D call: TRBD1 (5 bases). The CDR3 has 14 amino acids. Trimming removed 5 bases from V and 8 bases from J, with 13 bases in between. Looked up from germline, CDR1 is SEHNR and CDR2 is FQNEAQ (reference sequence). CDR3 amino acids: CASSRDGGYSPLHF. CDR3 DNA: TGTGCCAGCAGCCGGGACGGTGGCTATTCACCCCTCCACTTT.

V is TRBV11-2 and J is TRBJ2-7; no definite D call. The germline CDR1 and CDR2 sequences are SGHAT and FQNNGV. The CDR3 runs 15 residues. With 3 bases removed from V and 1 base from J, the gap between germline ends came to 13 bases. CDR3 sequence reads: CASSFAYVGSYEQYF. In DNA, the CDR3 is TGTGCCAGCAGCTTCGCATACGTGGGGTCCTACGAGCAGTACTTC.

This clonotype was observed a few times. The chain links TRBV27 to TRBJ2-5; possibly TRBD2 for D (5 bases). Trimming took off 0 bases at V and 4 bases at J, with 18 bases between the two ends. Looked up from germline, CDR1 is MNHEY and CDR2 is SMNVEV (reference sequence). This CDR3 is 17 amino acids long. The DNA for the CDR3 is TGTGCCAGCAGTTTATCGCGGCCTCCGGACTTTACAGAGACCCAGTACTTC. Encoded protein: CASSLSRPPDFTETQYF.

The genes are TRBV3-1 and TRBJ2-7; D is possibly TRBD1 or TRBD2 (5 bases each). The CDR3 contains 14 residues. The V gene lost 4 bases and the J gene lost 0 bases, with 10 bases spanning the gap. The V gene's germline CDR1 is LGHDT and CDR2 YNNKEL (reference sequence). This CDR3 is CASSPPGTSYEQYF. CDR3 DNA sequence: TGTGCCAGCAGCCCCCCAGGGACCTCCTACGAGCAGTACTTC.

The J gene is TRBJ2-2, the V gene TRBV6-1; TRBD2 aligns across 10 bases. The CDR3 totals 15 residues. With V trimmed by 2 bases and J by 4 bases, 1 base remained unmatched. Per the germline V gene, CDR1 is MNHNS and CDR2 is SASEGT. This CDR3 reads CASSELAGATGELFF. The CDR3 nucleotides are TGTGCCAGCAGTGAACTAGCGGGAGCCACCGGGGAGCTGTTTTTT.

The rearrangement uses TRBV27 and TRBJ2-7, with 11 bases matching TRBD2. CDR1 is MNHEY, CDR2 SMNVEV, per germline (reference sequence). V lost 8 bases and J lost 1; bases outside the gene matches: 4. This CDR3 spans 14 amino acids. CDR3 DNA sequence: TGTGCCAGCTTCGGGACTAGCGGATCCTACGAGCAGTACTTC. This translates into CASFGTSGSYEQYF.

V and J are TRBV5-1 and TRBJ2-1; 10 positions match TRBD2. V was clipped by 1 base and J by 5 bases; unmatched bases: 3. This CDR3 has 15 residues. Looked up from germline, CDR1 is SGHRS and CDR2 is YFSETQ. The CDR3 DNA sequence: TGCGCCAGCAGCTTGTCCCTAGCGGGGGACAATGAGCAGTTCTTC. It translates to CASSLSLAGDNEQFF. Variable domain in full (rest from reference TRBV5-1 and TRBJ2-1): KAGVTQTPRYLIKTRGQQVTLSCSPISGHRSVSWYQQTPGQGLQFLFEYFSETQRNKGNFPGRFSGRQFSNSRSEMNVSTLELGDSALYLCASSLSLAGDNEQFFGPGTRLTVL.

The chain is built from TRBV20-1 and TRBJ2-7; D might be TRBD1 (6 bases). CDR1 and CDR2 from the germline V gene are DFQATT and SNEGSKA (reference sequence). Trimming took 3 bases from V and 4 from J, leaving 13 bases between them. There are 13 residues in the CDR3. CDR3 sequence: CSARDPDRYEQYF. DNA of the CDR3: TGCAGTGCTAGGGACCCGGACAGATACGAGCAGTACTTC.

The rearrangement uses TRBV5-4 and TRBJ1-5, with a tentative D call TRBD1 (6 bases). Deletions cut 2 bases from V and 8 bases from J, with 11 bases between. The CDR3 runs 13 residues. Per the germline V gene, CDR1 is SGHNT and CDR2 is YYREEE (reference sequence). The CDR3 DNA reads as TGTGCCAGCAGCTTACAGGGCCAAAAGCCCCAGCATTTT. Protein: CASSLQGQKPQHF.

This clonotype has a handful of counts. V is TRBV20-1 and J is TRBJ1-2; maybe TRBD1 (6 bases). Germline CDR1 and CDR2: DFQATT and SNEGSKA (reference sequence). V shed 6 bases and J shed 8 bases, with 22 bases lying between them. The CDR3 extends over 14 amino acids. In DNA, the CDR3 is TGCAGTGCACCTCAGACAGGATGGTTGTCCGGCTACACCTTC. This gives the protein CSAPQTGWLSGYTF.

This clonotype was counted a few times. This chain links TRBV20-1 with TRBJ2-5, with TRBD2 identical over 7 bases. CDR3 length: 14 amino acids. V lost 6 bases, J lost 2 bases, and 9 bases stayed unmatched. Germline loops: CDR1 DFQATT, CDR2 SNEGSKA (reference sequence). The CDR3 is CSAVKAGLQETQYF. CDR3 coding DNA: TGCAGTGCCGTAAAAGCGGGGCTTCAAGAGACCCAGTACTTC.

This clonotype was observed a handful of times. The V gene is TRBV20-1, the J gene TRBJ1-6, with D possibly matching TRBD1 (6 bases). The CDR3 is 12 amino acids. Trimming pared 4 bases from V and 13 bases from J, leaving 14 bases between. Germline V CDR1 and CDR2: DFQATT, SNEGSKA (reference sequence). CDR3 sequence: CSATNPRGPLHF. The CDR3 region has the DNA TGCAGTGCTACTAATCCAAGGGGGCCCCTCCACTTT.

J is TRBJ2-1 and V is TRBV4-1; unclear D gene. The CDR3 has 16 amino acids. The V gene lost 1 base and the J gene lost 3 bases, with 13 bases spanning the gap. Germline CDR1 reads MGHRA; CDR2 reads YSYEKL. CDR3 nucleotide sequence: TGCGCCAGCAGCCAAGTAACCCTCGTCGTCTACAATGAGCAGTTCTTC. It specifies CASSQVTLVVYNEQFF.

This clonotype has only a few counts. This chain uses TRBV20-1 with TRBJ2-5, with a weak D call TRBD2 (7 bases). Germline values: CDR1 DFQATT, CDR2 SNEGSKA (reference sequence). V lost 6 bases and J 2 bases, leaving 13 bases between the germline ends. The CDR3 totals 13 residues. CDR3 sequence: CSAAGQTQETQYF. The CDR3 nucleotides are TGCAGTGCAGCGGGACAAACACAAGAGACCCAGTACTTC.

This clonotype occurred once. The chain has TRBV19 and TRBJ2-5, with D possibly matching TRBD1 (6 bases). V shed 7 bases and J shed 2 bases, with 14 bases lying between them. Germline loops: CDR1 LNHDA, CDR2 SQIVND (reference sequence). CDR3 length: 14 residues. CDR3 in DNA: TGTGCCAGTAACGACAGGCAAAGTCAAGAGACCCAGTACTTC. Its translation: CASNDRQSQETQYF.

The chain has TRBV27 and TRBJ2-3; possible D gene TRBD1, 6 bases. Germline loops: CDR1 MNHEY, CDR2 SMNVEV (reference sequence). The CDR3 extends over 13 amino acids. V was cut by 6 bases and J by 4 bases, with 11 bases left in between. CDR3 residues: CASRVQGSDTQYF. The DNA for the CDR3 is TGTGCCAGCAGGGTACAGGGATCAGATACGCAGTATTTT.

V gene TRBV18 combines with J gene TRBJ2-7; tentative D call: TRBD2 (6 bases). This CDR3 spans 14 amino acids. Trimming cost V 7 bases and J 3 bases, with 16 bases left between them. CDR1 and CDR2 from the germline V gene are KGHSH and LQKENI. The CDR3 DNA is TGTGCCAGCTGGGTCGGAGGGGTAAACTACGAGCAGTACTTC. It translates to CASWVGGVNYEQYF.